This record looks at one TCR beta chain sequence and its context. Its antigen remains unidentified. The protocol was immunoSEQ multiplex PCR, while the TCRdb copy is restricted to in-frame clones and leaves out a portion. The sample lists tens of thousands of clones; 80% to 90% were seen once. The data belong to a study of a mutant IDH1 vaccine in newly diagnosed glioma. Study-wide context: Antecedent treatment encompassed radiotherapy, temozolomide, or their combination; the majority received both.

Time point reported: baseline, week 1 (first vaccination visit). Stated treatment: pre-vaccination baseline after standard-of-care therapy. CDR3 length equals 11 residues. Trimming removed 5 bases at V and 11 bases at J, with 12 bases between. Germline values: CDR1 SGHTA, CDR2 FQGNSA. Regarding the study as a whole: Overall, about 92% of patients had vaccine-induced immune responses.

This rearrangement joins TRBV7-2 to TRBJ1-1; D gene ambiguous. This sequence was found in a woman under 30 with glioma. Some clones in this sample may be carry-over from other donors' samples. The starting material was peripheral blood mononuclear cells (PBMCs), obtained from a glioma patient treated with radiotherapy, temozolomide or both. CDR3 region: CASSPVQIAFF. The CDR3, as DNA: TGTGCCAGCAGCCCAGTACAGATTGCTTTCTTT.